One and the same sample provided the 28 T cell receptor beta chains below, sequenced in a study of blood T cell repertoires in COVID-19 (TCRdb year 2020). Receptors were amplified or captured by the immunoSEQ multiplex PCR assay. TCRdb stores this immuneACCESS table with in-frame sequences only. Part of the clones is absent; in the studies checked, under half of the shortfall reflects unresolved V genes, and no reason is known for the rest. The sample records more than 200,000 clones, 80% to 90% of which are singletons. The ten largest clones represent less than 8% of the sample. Sequenced: PBMCs or T cells enriched from blood (not recorded which). These receptor sequences come from a man aged 30-40 years in a cohort exposed to, infected with or recovered from COVID-19 (not recorded which).

The CDR3 DNA sequence: TGTGCCAGCAGCGCGCGGACAGGGCGAGAGACCCAGTACTTC. This translates into CASSARTGRETQYF. The chain recombines TRBV3-1 (or the pseudogene TRBV3-2) with TRBJ2-5; 8 positions match TRBD1. The ends lost 5 bases at V and 4 bases at J; junction bases unmatched: 6. CDR3 length: 14 residues. Looked up from germline, CDR1 is LGHDT and CDR2 is YNNKEL (reference sequence).

The chain is built from TRBV15 and TRBJ2-1, with 11 bases aligning to TRBD1. The CDR3 contains 17 residues. After removal of 0 bases from V and 7 bases from J, the junction contained 8 bases not matched to a gene. Germline V CDR1 and CDR2: LNHNV, YYDKDF (reference sequence). Here the CDR3 DNA reads TGTGCCACCAGCAGAGATCCTAGGACAGGGGGCCCGAATGAGCAGTTCTTC. Translated: CATSRDPRTGGPNEQFF.

The chain links TRBV6-5 to TRBJ2-1; 9 nucleotides agree with TRBD1. This CDR3 has 15 residues. After removal of 5 bases from V and 4 bases from J, the junction contained 6 bases not matched to a gene. The germline V gene encodes CDR1 MNHEY and CDR2 SVGAGI. The CDR3 spells CASSRSGQGYNEQFF. Here the CDR3 DNA reads TGTGCCAGCAGTCGCTCGGGACAGGGATACAATGAGCAGTTCTTC.

V and J are TRBV9 and TRBJ2-7; 7 positions match TRBD1. Looked up from germline, CDR1 is SGDLS and CDR2 is YYNGEE. The CDR3 extends over 15 amino acids. Losses at the gene ends were 0 bases for V and 1 base for J; bases not matched to a gene: 4. As DNA, the CDR3 is TGTGCCAGCAGCGTAGGCGACAGGGTTTCCTACGAGCAGTACTTC. Translating gives CASSVGDRVSYEQYF.

The genes are TRBV5-1 and TRBJ2-7; TRBD2 matches 15 bases. J lost 6 bases, V lost 4 bases, and 5 bases had no gene match. The CDR3 is 15 amino acids. Germline lookup yields CDR1 SGHRS and CDR2 YFSETQ. This CDR3 is CASSPGTSGRTEQYF. CDR3 coding DNA: TGCGCCAGCAGCCCGGGGACTAGCGGGAGGACCGAGCAGTACTTC.

This sequence joins TRBV5-1 and TRBJ1-3, with TRBD1 matching 8 bases. The germline gives CDR1 SGHRS, CDR2 YFSETQ. J lost 4 bases, V lost 0 bases, and 12 bases had no gene match. The length of the CDR3 is 18 residues. This chain's CDR3 is CASSLGSAGGYGGNTIYF. In DNA form, the CDR3 reads TGCGCCAGCAGCTTGGGATCGGCAGGGGGCTATGGGGGAAACACCATATATTTT.

The chain links TRBV6-8 to TRBJ2-7; possibly TRBD2 for D (6 bases). Germline loops: CDR1 MNHGY, CDR2 SAAAGT. V gave up 2 bases and J gave up 5 bases, with 16 bases separating them. The CDR3 consists of 15 residues. The CDR3 protein is CASSYAGGTSHEQYF. In nucleotides, the CDR3 is TGTGCCAGCAGTTACGCCGGAGGGACGTCTCACGAGCAGTACTTC.

This sequence joins TRBV21-1 and TRBJ1-6. TRBV21-1 is a recognized pseudogene. This CDR3 is 17 amino acids long. The CDR3 protein is CASSKAGFTWTRPPLHF. CDR3 nucleotide sequence: TGTGCCAGCAGCAAAGCGGGCTTCACTTGGACTCGACCACCCCTCCACTTT.

The rearrangement uses TRBV19 and TRBJ2-7; no clear D gene. The CDR3 totals 12 residues. V lost 9 bases to trimming and J lost 2 bases, with 11 bases between them. Germline CDR1 reads LNHDA; CDR2 reads SQIVND (reference sequence). The CDR3 DNA reads as TGTGCCAGCAGGTCATACACCTACGAGCAGTACTTC. This encodes CASRSYTYEQYF.

This clone was observed a single time. This rearrangement joins TRBV11-2 to TRBJ2-3; 9 bases are a match to TRBD2. This CDR3 has 16 amino acids. The J segment lost 2 bases and the V segment lost 1 base, leaving 4 bases of the junction unmatched. Looked up from germline, CDR1 is SGHAT and CDR2 is FQNNGV. CDR3 in DNA: TGTGCCAGCAGCTTAGCCGCGGGAGGGAACACAGATACGCAGTATTTT. Protein product: CASSLAAGGNTDTQYF.

V usage is TRBV19 and J usage is TRBJ2-7; 7 nucleotides align to TRBD1. CDR1 and CDR2 from the germline V gene are LNHDA and SQIVND (reference sequence). The CDR3 runs 15 residues. The V gene end was trimmed by 3 bases and the J gene end by 3 bases; junction bases not matched to a gene: 8. This CDR3 reads CASSMGNRGFYEQYF. In nucleotides, the CDR3 is TGTGCCAGTAGTATGGGCAACAGGGGATTCTACGAGCAGTACTTC.

The rearrangement uses TRBV9 and TRBJ2-6, with 7 bases identical to TRBD1. The trim removed 4 bases at V and 2 bases at J, leaving 3 bases unmatched. CDR3 size: 15 residues. Germline V gene data show CDR1 as SGDLS and CDR2 as YYNGEE. The CDR3 is CASSPGTAGANVLTF. CDR3 coding DNA: TGTGCCAGCAGCCCGGGGACAGCTGGGGCCAACGTCCTGACTTTC. Variable domain in full (rest from reference TRBV9 and TRBJ2-6): DSGVTQTPKHLITATGQRVTLRCSPRSGDLSVYWYQQSLDQGLQFLIQYYNGEERAKGNILERFSAQQFPDLHSELNLSSLELGDSALYFCASSPGTAGANVLTFGAGSRLTVL.

CDR3 DNA: TGTGCCAGCAGCTTAGCGTTACCAGGGTCCGATACGCAGTATTTT. As protein: CASSLALPGSDTQYF. This sequence joins TRBV11-1 and TRBJ2-3; tentatively, D is TRBD1 (5 bases). Germline CDR1 reads SGHAT; CDR2 reads FQDESV (reference sequence). V was trimmed by 0 bases and J by 6 bases, leaving 13 bases between them. This CDR3 is 15 amino acids long.

This sequence joins TRBV19 and TRBJ2-5; 7 nucleotides align to TRBD2. Germline V gene lookup returns CDR1 LNHDA and CDR2 SQIVND (reference sequence). With V trimmed by 6 bases and J by 2 bases, 6 bases remained unmatched. The CDR3 is made up of 14 amino acids. CDR3 bases: TGTGCCAGTAGGTACAGCGGGACTCAAGAGACCCAGTACTTC. Its translation is CASRYSGTQETQYF.

This chain uses TRBV11-2 with TRBJ2-7, with 10 nucleotides matching TRBD2. CDR1 and CDR2 (germline): SGHAT, FQNNGV. V shed 5 bases and J 0 bases; nucleotides not matched to a gene: 13. This CDR3 is built from 18 residues. CDR3 amino acids: CASSKLAGSSGRSYEQYF. The CDR3, as DNA: TGTGCCAGCAGCAAACTAGCGGGATCTTCGGGGCGCTCCTACGAGCAGTACTTC.

This chain connects TRBV24-1 to TRBJ2-6; TRBD1 agrees at 7 bases. Per the germline V gene, CDR1 is KGHDR and CDR2 is SFDVKD. The CDR3 is made up of 16 amino acids. Germline trimming cut 3 bases from V and 2 bases from J; bases unmatched to any gene: 3. The CDR3 protein is CATSDTDRAGANVLTF. For the CDR3, the DNA is TGTGCCACCAGTGATACCGACAGGGCTGGGGCCAACGTCCTGACTTTC.

This clone was counted once. The V gene is TRBV5-1, the J gene TRBJ2-1; 10 nucleotides agree with TRBD2. Looked up from germline, CDR1 is SGHRS and CDR2 is YFSETQ. The CDR3 is 16 amino acids. The V and J ends lost 4 bases and 2 bases, in that order; junction bases with no gene match: 6. The CDR3 nucleotides are TGCGCCAGCAGCCTGGGGGGGACTAGCGCCTACAATGAGCAGTTCTTC. Translating gives CASSLGGTSAYNEQFF.

The rearrangement joins TRBV28 to TRBJ1-5; tentative D call: TRBD1 (5 bases). This CDR3 comprises 17 residues. Trimming shortened V by 7 bases and J by 0 bases, and 19 bases separated the two germline ends. The germline CDR1 and CDR2 sequences are MDHEN and SYDVKM. The CDR3 sequence: CASNHGAGTYSNQPQHF. The CDR3 DNA sequence: TGTGCCAGCAATCACGGTGCAGGGACTTATAGCAATCAGCCCCAGCATTTT.

CDR3 sequence reads: CASTNQQGQGATDTQYF. In DNA, the CDR3 is TGTGCCAGCACTAACCAACAGGGACAGGGGGCTACGGATACGCAGTATTTT. J is TRBJ2-3 and V is TRBV27; 12 bases align to TRBD1. Germline assignment: CDR1 MNHEY and CDR2 SMNVEV (reference sequence). There are 17 residues in the CDR3. V trimming: 7 bases; J trimming: 6 bases; junction bases outside the gene matches: 14.

The chain has TRBV12-3 or TRBV12-4 and TRBJ1-4; D not certain. The CDR3 totals 12 residues. V was shortened by 5 bases and J by 10 bases, with 11 bases between the two germline ends. The CDR3 loop reads CASSPGWGKLFF. In DNA form, the CDR3 reads TGTGCCAGCAGTCCGGGGTGGGGAAAACTGTTTTTT.

The chain couples TRBV15 to TRBJ1-2; no definite D call. In germline, CDR1 is LNHNV, CDR2 YYDKDF (reference sequence). The length of the CDR3 is 11 residues. V was trimmed by 8 bases and J by 6 bases, leaving 10 bases between them. CDR3 sequence: CATHSVNGYTF. The DNA for the CDR3 is TGTGCCACCCATTCGGTTAATGGCTACACCTTC.

The genes are TRBV7-9 and TRBJ1-2; D not certain. Trimming removed 0 bases from V and 6 bases from J, with 14 bases in between. CDR1 SEHNR and CDR2 FQNEAQ come from the germline V gene (reference sequence). The CDR3 spans 15 residues. CDR3 sequence reads: CASSLAGRGYDGYTF. The CDR3 coding sequence is TGTGCCAGCAGCTTAGCCGGTCGGGGTTACGATGGCTACACCTTC.

The rearrangement links TRBV5-5 to TRBJ1-4; possible D gene TRBD1, 5 bases. The CDR3 spans 17 residues. Germline CDR1 and CDR2: SGHKS and YYEKEE (reference sequence). The V end was cut by 0 bases, the J end by 3 bases, with 15 bases between. CDR3: CASSLAPGSGANEKLFF. CDR3 in DNA: TGTGCCAGCAGCTTGGCCCCAGGGTCGGGAGCTAATGAAAAACTGTTTTTT.

V gene TRBV27 combines with J gene TRBJ2-5; TRBD1 is a possible D gene (6 bases). Germline CDR1 and CDR2: MNHEY and SMNVEV (reference sequence). V lost 4 bases and J lost 0, with 15 bases in between. The CDR3 consists of 16 residues. CDR3 nucleotide sequence: TGTGCCAGCAGTTCGGGTGGGGGCAAAAACCAAGAGACCCAGTACTTC. Translated, it gives CASSSGGGKNQETQYF.

The chain employs TRBV28 and TRBJ2-3; D gene unclear. Germline V gives CDR1 MDHEN, CDR2 SYDVKM. The CDR3 extends over 14 amino acids. The V and J ends lost 3 bases and 6 bases respectively, with 13 bases between them. The CDR3 region is CASSLIGAGDTQYF. The CDR3 DNA sequence: TGTGCCAGCAGTTTGATAGGAGCCGGGGATACGCAGTATTTT.

The chain couples TRBV6-2 or TRBV6-3 to TRBJ1-2; 7 bases align to TRBD1. The CDR3 is 14 amino acids. Germline V gives CDR1 MNHEY, CDR2 SVGEGT. Losses at the gene ends were 5 bases for V and 4 bases for J; bases not matched to a gene: 7. CDR3 nucleotide sequence: TGTGCCAGCAGTACGGGGACAGTCCCCTATGGCTACACCTTC. As protein: CASSTGTVPYGYTF.

This clone has only one observation. The J gene is TRBJ1-1, the V gene TRBV29-1, with D tentatively TRBD1 (6 bases). Germline assignment: CDR1 SQVTM and CDR2 ANQGSEA. The V gene lost 7 bases and the J gene lost 2 bases, with 14 bases spanning the gap. The length of the CDR3 is 13 residues. The CDR3 DNA is TGCAGCGCTCATACAGGGACCAACACTGAAGCTTTCTTT. Its protein product is CSAHTGTNTEAFF.

This clone was counted only a few times. This sequence joins TRBV6-5 and TRBJ2-7; D perhaps matches TRBD1 (8 bases). V lost 2 bases and J lost 7, with 15 bases in between. CDR1 and CDR2 (germline): MNHEY, SVGAGI. This CDR3 is 14 amino acids long. This chain's CDR3 is CASSYGQGGEEQYF. The CDR3, as DNA: TGTGCCAGCAGTTACGGACAGGGAGGGGAGGAGCAGTACTTC.